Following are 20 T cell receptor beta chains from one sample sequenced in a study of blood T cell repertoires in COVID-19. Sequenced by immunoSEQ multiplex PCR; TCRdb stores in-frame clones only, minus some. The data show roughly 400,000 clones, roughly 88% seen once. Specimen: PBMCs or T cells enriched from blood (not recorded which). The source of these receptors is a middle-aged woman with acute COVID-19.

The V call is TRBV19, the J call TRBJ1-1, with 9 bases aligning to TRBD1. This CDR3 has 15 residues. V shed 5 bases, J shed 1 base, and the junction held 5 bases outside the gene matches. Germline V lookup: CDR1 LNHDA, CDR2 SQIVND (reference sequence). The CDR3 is CASSRTGDWNTEAFF. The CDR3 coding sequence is TGTGCCAGTAGTCGGACAGGGGACTGGAACACTGAAGCTTTCTTT.

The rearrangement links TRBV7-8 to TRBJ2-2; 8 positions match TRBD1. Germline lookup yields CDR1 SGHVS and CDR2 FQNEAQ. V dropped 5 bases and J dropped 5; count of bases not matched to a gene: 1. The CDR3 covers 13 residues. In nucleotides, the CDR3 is TGTGCCAGCAGCCACAGGGGGACCGGGGAGCTGTTTTTT. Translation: CASSHRGTGELFF.

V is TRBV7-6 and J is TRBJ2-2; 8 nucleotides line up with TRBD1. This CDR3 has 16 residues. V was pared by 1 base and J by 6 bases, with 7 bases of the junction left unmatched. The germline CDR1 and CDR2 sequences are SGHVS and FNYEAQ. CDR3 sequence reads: CASSLVGGQGPGELFF. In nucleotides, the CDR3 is TGTGCCAGCAGCTTAGTAGGAGGACAGGGACCCGGGGAGCTGTTTTTT.

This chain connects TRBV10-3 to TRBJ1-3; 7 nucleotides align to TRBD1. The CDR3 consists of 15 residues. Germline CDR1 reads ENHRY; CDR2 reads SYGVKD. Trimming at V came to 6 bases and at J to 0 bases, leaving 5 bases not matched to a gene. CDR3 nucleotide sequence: TGTGCCATCAGGGAGGGGGCCAACTCTGGAAACACCATATATTTT. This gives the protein CAIREGANSGNTIYF.

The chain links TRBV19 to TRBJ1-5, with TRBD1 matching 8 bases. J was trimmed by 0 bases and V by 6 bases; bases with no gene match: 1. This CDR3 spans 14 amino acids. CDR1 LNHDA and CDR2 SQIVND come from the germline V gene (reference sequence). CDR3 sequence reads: CASRGTGSNQPQHF. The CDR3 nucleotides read TGTGCCAGTAGGGGGACAGGTAGCAATCAGCCCCAGCATTTT.

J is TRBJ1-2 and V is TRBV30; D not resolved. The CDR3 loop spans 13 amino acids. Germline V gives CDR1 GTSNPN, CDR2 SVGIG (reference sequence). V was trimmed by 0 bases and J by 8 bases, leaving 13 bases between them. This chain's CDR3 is CAWSVPQERGYTF. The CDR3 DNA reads TGTGCCTGGAGTGTTCCCCAGGAGCGGGGCTACACCTTC.

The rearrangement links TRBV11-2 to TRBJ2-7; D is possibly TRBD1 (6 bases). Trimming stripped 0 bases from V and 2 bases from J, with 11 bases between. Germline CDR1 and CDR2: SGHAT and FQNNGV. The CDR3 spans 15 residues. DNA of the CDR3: TGTGCCAGCAGCTTAGATCAGGGGAGCACCTACGAGCAGTACTTC. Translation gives CASSLDQGSTYEQYF.

CDR3 residues: CASGLQGAQGEAFF. The CDR3 coding sequence is TGTGCCAGCGGACTACAGGGGGCGCAAGGTGAAGCTTTCTTT. The gene calls are TRBV6-5 and TRBJ1-1, with 9 bases that match TRBD1. The germline V gene has CDR1 MNHEY and CDR2 SVGAGI. CDR3 length: 14 amino acids. After removal of 8 bases from V and 7 bases from J, the junction contained 11 bases not matched to a gene.

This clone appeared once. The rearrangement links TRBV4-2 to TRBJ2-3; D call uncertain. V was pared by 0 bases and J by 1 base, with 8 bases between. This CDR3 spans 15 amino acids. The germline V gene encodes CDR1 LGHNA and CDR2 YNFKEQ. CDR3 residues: CASSQDFRGTDTQYF. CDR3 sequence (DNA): TGTGCCAGCAGCCAAGATTTTAGAGGCACAGATACGCAGTATTTT.

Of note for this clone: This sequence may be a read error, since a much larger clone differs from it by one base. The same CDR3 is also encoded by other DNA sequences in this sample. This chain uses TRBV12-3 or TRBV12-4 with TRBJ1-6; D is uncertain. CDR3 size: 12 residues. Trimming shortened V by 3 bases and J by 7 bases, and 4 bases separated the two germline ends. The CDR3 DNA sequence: TGTGCCAGCAGTTTCGGGAATTCACCCCTCCACTTT. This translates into CASSFGNSPLHF.

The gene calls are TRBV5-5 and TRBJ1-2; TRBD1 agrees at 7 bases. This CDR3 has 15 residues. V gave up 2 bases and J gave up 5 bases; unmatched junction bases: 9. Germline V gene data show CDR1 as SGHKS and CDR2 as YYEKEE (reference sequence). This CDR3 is CASSFLQGGRYGYTF. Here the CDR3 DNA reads TGTGCCAGCAGCTTCCTCCAGGGGGGCCGATATGGCTACACCTTC. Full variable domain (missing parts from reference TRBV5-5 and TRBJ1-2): DAGVTQSPTHLIKTRGQQVTLRCSPISGHKSVSWYQQVLGQGPQFIFQYYEKEERGRGNFPDRFSARQFPNYSSELNVNALLLGDSALYLCASSFLQGGRYGYTFGSGTRLTVV.

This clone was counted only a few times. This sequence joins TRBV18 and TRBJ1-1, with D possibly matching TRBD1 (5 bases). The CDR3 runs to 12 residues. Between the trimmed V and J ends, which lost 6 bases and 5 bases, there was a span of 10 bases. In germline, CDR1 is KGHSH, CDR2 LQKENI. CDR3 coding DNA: TGTGCCAGCTCCAGGGTATCAACTGAAGCTTTCTTT. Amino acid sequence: CASSRVSTEAFF.

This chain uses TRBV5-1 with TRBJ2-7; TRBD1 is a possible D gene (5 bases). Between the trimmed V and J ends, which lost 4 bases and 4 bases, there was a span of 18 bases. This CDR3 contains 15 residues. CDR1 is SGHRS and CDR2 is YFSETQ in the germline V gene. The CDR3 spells CASSPLQGAMYEQYF. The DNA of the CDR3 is TGCGCCAGCAGCCCCCTTCAAGGGGCCATGTACGAGCAGTACTTC.

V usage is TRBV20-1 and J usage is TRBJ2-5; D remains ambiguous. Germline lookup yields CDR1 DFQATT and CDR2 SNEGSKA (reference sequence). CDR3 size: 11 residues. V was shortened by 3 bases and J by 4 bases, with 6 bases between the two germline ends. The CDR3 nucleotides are TGCAGTGCTAGTATAGCAGAGACCCAGTACTTC. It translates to CSASIAETQYF.

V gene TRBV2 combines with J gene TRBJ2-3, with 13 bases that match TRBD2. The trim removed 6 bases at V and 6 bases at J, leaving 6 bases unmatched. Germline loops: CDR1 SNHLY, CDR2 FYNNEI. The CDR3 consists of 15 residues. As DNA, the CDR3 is TGTGCCAGCAGAGGTTGGACTAGCGGGGGTGATACGCAGTATTTT. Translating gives CASRGWTSGGDTQYF.

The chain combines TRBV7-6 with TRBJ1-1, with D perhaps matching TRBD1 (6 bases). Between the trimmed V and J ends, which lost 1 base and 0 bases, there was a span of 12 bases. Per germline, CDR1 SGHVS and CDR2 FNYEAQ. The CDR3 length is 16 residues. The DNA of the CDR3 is TGTGCCAGCAGCTTAGGTGTGGACAGCTTGAACACTGAAGCTTTCTTT. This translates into CASSLGVDSLNTEAFF.

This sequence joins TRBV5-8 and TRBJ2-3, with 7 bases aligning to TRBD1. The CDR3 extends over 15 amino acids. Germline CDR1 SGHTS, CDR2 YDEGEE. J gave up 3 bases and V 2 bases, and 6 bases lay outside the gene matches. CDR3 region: CASSLIGGGTDTQYF. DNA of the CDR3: TGTGCCAGCAGCTTAATAGGGGGCGGGACAGATACGCAGTATTTT. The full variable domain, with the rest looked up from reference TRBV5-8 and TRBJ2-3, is EAGVTQSPTHLIKTRGQQATLRCSPISGHTSVYWYQQALGLGLQFLLWYDEGEERNRGNFPPRFSGRQFPNYSSELNVNALELEDSALYLCASSLIGGGTDTQYFGPGTRLTVL.

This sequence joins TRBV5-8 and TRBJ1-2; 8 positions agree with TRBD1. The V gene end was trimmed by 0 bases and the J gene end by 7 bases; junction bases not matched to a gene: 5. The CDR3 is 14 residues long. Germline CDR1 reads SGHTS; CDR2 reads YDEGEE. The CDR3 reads CASSLALGQGGYTF. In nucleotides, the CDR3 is TGTGCCAGCAGCTTGGCCCTTGGACAGGGTGGCTACACCTTC.

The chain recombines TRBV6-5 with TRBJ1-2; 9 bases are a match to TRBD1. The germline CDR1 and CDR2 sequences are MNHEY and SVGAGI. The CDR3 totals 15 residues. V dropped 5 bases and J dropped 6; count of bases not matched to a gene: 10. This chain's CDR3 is CASSKTSQGADGYTF. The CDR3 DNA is TGTGCCAGCAGTAAGACCTCACAGGGGGCGGATGGCTACACCTTC.

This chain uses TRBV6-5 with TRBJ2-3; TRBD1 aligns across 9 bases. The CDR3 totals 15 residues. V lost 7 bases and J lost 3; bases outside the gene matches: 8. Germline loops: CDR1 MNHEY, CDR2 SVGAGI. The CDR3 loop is CASKRDRVTTDTQYF. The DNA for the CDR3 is TGTGCCAGCAAAAGGGACAGGGTCACTACAGATACGCAGTATTTT.